Listed here are 28 T cell receptor beta chains from one sample, sequenced in a study of blood T cell repertoires in COVID-19. Here immunoSEQ multiplex PCR was the method, and the copy in TCRdb shows in-frame clones only, minus some. The sample consists of more than 300,000 clones, around 87% of them appearing once. Input material: peripheral blood. All receptors derive from a woman aged 25 to 39 with COVID-19, enrolled during active disease.

This chain joins TRBV5-1 and TRBJ2-2, with D maybe TRBD1 (5 bases). The ends were cut back, 0 bases at V and 2 bases at J, with 11 bases in the middle. CDR1 SGHRS and CDR2 YFSETQ come from the germline V gene. The CDR3 loop spans 16 amino acids. This chain's CDR3 is CASSLAGGANTGELFF. For the CDR3, the DNA is TGCGCCAGCAGCTTGGCCGGTGGGGCCAACACCGGGGAGCTGTTTTTT.

This chain uses TRBV28 with TRBJ1-2; 7 bases fit TRBD1. CDR1 and CDR2 (germline): MDHEN, SYDVKM. V lost 2 bases to trimming and J lost 4 bases; unmatched junction nucleotides: 4. There are 14 residues in the CDR3. The CDR3 here is CASSLRGGVYGYTF. The CDR3 nucleotides are TGTGCCAGCAGTTTAAGAGGGGGCGTCTATGGCTACACCTTC.

The chain is built from TRBV9 and TRBJ2-3; the match to TRBD1 covers 11 bases. The CDR3 length is 15 residues. Unmatched junction bases numbered 3, after V lost 3 bases and J lost 3 bases. Per the germline V gene, CDR1 is SGDLS and CDR2 is YYNGEE. The CDR3 sequence is CASSEGTGGTDTQYF. In DNA, the CDR3 is TGTGCCAGCAGCGAAGGGACAGGGGGAACAGATACGCAGTATTTT.

The gene calls are TRBV4-1 and TRBJ2-1; 10 bases map to TRBD2. J was trimmed by 6 bases and V by 4 bases; bases with no gene match: 15. Germline lookup yields CDR1 MGHRA and CDR2 YSYEKL. The CDR3 consists of 18 residues. The CDR3 spells CASSLASGSTLRSNEQFF. The CDR3 nucleotides are TGCGCCAGCAGCCTAGCTAGCGGGAGTACGTTGAGGTCCAATGAGCAGTTCTTC.

V and J are TRBV7-3 and TRBJ2-1; D might be TRBD2 (5 bases). CDR3 size: 13 residues. V lost 8 bases and J lost 7, with 15 bases in between. Germline lookup yields CDR1 SGHTA and CDR2 FQGTGA. CDR3 residues: CASSSGSENEQFF. In nucleotides, the CDR3 is TGTGCCAGCTCGTCGGGGAGTGAAAATGAGCAGTTCTTC.

The CDR3 region is CASSQDPTHSYEQYF. The CDR3, as DNA: TGCGCCAGCAGCCAAGATCCGACACACTCCTACGAGCAGTACTTC. The V gene is TRBV4-1, the J gene TRBJ2-7; D call uncertain. This CDR3 spans 15 amino acids. Trimming took off 0 bases at V and 0 bases at J, with 9 bases between the two ends. In germline, CDR1 is MGHRA, CDR2 YSYEKL.

The chain couples TRBV5-6 to TRBJ2-1, with 9 bases identical to TRBD2. The CDR3 totals 17 residues. CDR1 is SGHDT, CDR2 YYEEEE, per germline. The V segment lost 1 base and the J segment 0 bases; nucleotides outside the gene matches: 5. The CDR3 sequence: CASSLPEGLASYNEQFF. CDR3 in DNA: TGTGCCAGCAGCTTGCCCGAGGGACTAGCCTCCTACAATGAGCAGTTCTTC. Based on the CDR3 plus reference TRBV5-6 and TRBJ2-1, the full variable domain is DAGVTQSPTHLIKTRGQQVTLRCSPKSGHDTVSWYQQALGQGPQFIFQYYEEEERQRGNFPDRFSGHQFPNYSSELNVNALLLGDSALYLCASSLPEGLASYNEQFFGPGTRLTVL.

V gene TRBV5-4 combines with J gene TRBJ2-1; 12 bases line up with TRBD2. Per germline, CDR1 SGHNT and CDR2 YYREEE (reference sequence). CDR3 length: 15 amino acids. J gave up 7 bases and V 4 bases, and 6 bases lay outside the gene matches. As DNA, the CDR3 is TGTGCCAGCAGCCCTAGGACTAGCGGGGCGAATGAGCAGTTCTTC. Residues: CASSPRTSGANEQFF.

The chain uses TRBV9 and TRBJ2-3, with TRBD2 matching over 10 bases. The V segment lost 0 bases and the J segment 7 bases; nucleotides outside the gene matches: 5. The CDR3 has 15 amino acids. Germline CDR1 SGDLS, CDR2 YYNGEE. The CDR3: CASSVGGSGRNTQYF. The DNA of the CDR3 is TGTGCCAGCAGCGTAGGAGGTAGCGGGAGGAATACGCAGTATTTT. Variable domain in full (rest from reference TRBV9 and TRBJ2-3): DSGVTQTPKHLITATGQRVTLRCSPRSGDLSVYWYQQSLDQGLQFLIQYYNGEERAKGNILERFSAQQFPDLHSELNLSSLELGDSALYFCASSVGGSGRNTQYFGPGTRLTVL.

The genes are TRBV7-6 and TRBJ2-1, with 8 nucleotides matching TRBD1. Germline V lookup: CDR1 SGHVS, CDR2 FNYEAQ. V was pared by 3 bases and J by 4 bases, with 5 bases of the junction left unmatched. CDR3 length equals 15 residues. The CDR3 loop is CASSLGTGPYNEQFF. CDR3 coding DNA: TGTGCCAGCAGCTTGGGGACAGGACCTTACAATGAGCAGTTCTTC.

The chain couples TRBV4-3 to TRBJ2-2; 8 bases align to TRBD1. Trimming cost V 1 base and J 4 bases; bases outside gene matches: 5. This CDR3 region has 16 residues. Germline V CDR1 and CDR2: LGHNA, YSLEER. CDR3 coding DNA: TGCGCCAGCAGCCAAGGGACAGGGAGTATCACCGGGGAGCTGTTTTTT. Its protein is CASSQGTGSITGELFF.

This chain links TRBV3-1 (or the pseudogene TRBV3-2) with TRBJ1-1; no firm D call. CDR3 length: 11 residues. Between the trimmed V and J ends, which lost 0 bases and 10 bases, there was a span of 6 bases. Germline CDR1 is LGHDT and CDR2 is YNNKEL (reference sequence). CDR3 in amino acids: CASSQEEGAFF. The CDR3 DNA follows: TGTGCCAGCAGCCAAGAGGAGGGAGCTTTCTTT.

The chain couples TRBV5-1 to TRBJ2-3; 8 nucleotides match TRBD2. The V gene end was trimmed by 0 bases and the J gene end by 2 bases; junction bases not matched to a gene: 11. The CDR3 has 18 amino acids. Per germline, CDR1 SGHRS and CDR2 YFSETQ. In nucleotides, the CDR3 is TGCGCCAGCAGCTTGGCCAACAAGGGGACTAGTACCACAGATACGCAGTATTTT. Translated: CASSLANKGTSTTDTQYF.

This clone was observed once. The V call is TRBV9, the J call TRBJ2-5; unclear D gene. Trimming left V 0 bases short and J 5 bases short, with 8 bases between. CDR3 length equals 13 residues. Germline V gene data show CDR1 as SGDLS and CDR2 as YYNGEE. The CDR3 coding sequence is TGTGCCAGCAGCGTAGATGTGGGCGAGACCCAGTACTTC. Translating gives CASSVDVGETQYF. Based on the CDR3 plus reference TRBV9 and TRBJ2-5, the full variable domain is DSGVTQTPKHLITATGQRVTLRCSPRSGDLSVYWYQQSLDQGLQFLIQYYNGEERAKGNILERFSAQQFPDLHSELNLSSLELGDSALYFCASSVDVGETQYFGPGTRLLVL.

The chain carries TRBV18 and TRBJ1-3, with D unresolved. The germline V gene has CDR1 KGHSH and CDR2 LQKENI. This CDR3 comprises 15 residues. V lost 0 bases and J lost 0, with 6 bases in between. CDR3 in amino acids: CASSPPSVSGNTIYF. For the CDR3, the DNA is TGTGCCAGCTCACCACCCTCAGTCTCTGGAAACACCATATATTTT.

The rearrangement uses TRBV29-1 and TRBJ2-5; tentatively, D is TRBD1 (5 bases). Deletions cut 3 bases from V and 5 bases from J, with 13 bases between. CDR1 and CDR2 from the germline V gene are SQVTM and ANQGSEA. CDR3 length equals 13 residues. CDR3 amino acids: CSVDLGVRETQYF. Written as DNA, the CDR3 is TGCAGCGTTGACCTAGGGGTGAGGGAGACCCAGTACTTC. The variable domain in full, completed from reference TRBV29-1 and TRBJ2-5, reads SAVISQKPSRDICQRGTSLTIQCQVDSQVTMMFWYRQQPGQSLTLIATANQGSEATYESGFVIDKFPISRPNLTFSTLTVSNMSPEDSSIYLCSVDLGVRETQYFGPGTRLLVL.

V and J are TRBV5-1 and TRBJ1-2, with 9 bases identical to TRBD1. Germline V gene lookup returns CDR1 SGHRS and CDR2 YFSETQ. CDR3 size: 15 residues. The ends lost 0 bases at V and 6 bases at J; junction bases unmatched: 6. CDR3 sequence reads: CASSLAGQGIDGYTF. DNA of the CDR3: TGCGCCAGCAGCTTGGCGGGACAGGGTATTGATGGCTACACCTTC.

The V and J genes are TRBV10-3 and TRBJ2-2; D is perhaps TRBD1 (5 bases). V gave up 11 bases and J gave up 6 bases, with 13 bases separating them. The CDR3 runs to 12 residues. Germline V CDR1 and CDR2: ENHRY, SYGVKD. The CDR3 nucleotides read TGTGCCCTGTCGCAGGGTGCCGGGGAGCTGTTTTTT. As protein: CALSQGAGELFF.

This chain connects TRBV15 to TRBJ2-7, with 16 bases lining up with TRBD2. CDR1 and CDR2 (germline): LNHNV, YYDKDF (reference sequence). This CDR3 comprises 19 residues. J lost 7 bases, V lost 1 base, and 13 bases had no gene match. The CDR3 DNA reads TGTGCCACCAGCAGAGCCTCTCCGGGACTAGCGGGAGGGCCGGGGGAGCAGTACTTC. Its translation is CATSRASPGLAGGPGEQYF.

The rearrangement links TRBV10-3 to TRBJ1-1; TRBD1 agrees at 7 bases. V gave up 2 bases and J gave up 4 bases; unmatched junction bases: 7. This CDR3 has 15 amino acids. CDR1 is ENHRY, CDR2 SYGVKD, per germline. CDR3 in amino acids: CAISEPGQPSTEAFF. CDR3 in DNA: TGTGCCATCAGTGAGCCGGGACAGCCGAGCACTGAAGCTTTCTTT.

This clone has only a few counts. The same CDR3 arises from other DNA sequences in this sample as well. CDR3 DNA sequence: TGTGCCAGCAGCCCTGACAGGGGGGCTTTCTTT. As protein: CASSPDRGAFF. This rearrangement joins TRBV7-9 to TRBJ1-1; TRBD1 matches at 9 bases. The CDR3 extends over 11 amino acids. CDR1 SEHNR and CDR2 FQNEAQ come from the germline V gene (reference sequence). V shed 5 bases and J 11 bases; nucleotides not matched to a gene: 3.

This clone was seen only a few times. This rearrangement joins TRBV11-3 to TRBJ2-2; D gene ambiguous. The germline V gene has CDR1 SGHNT and CDR2 YENEEA. The germline V and J ends were trimmed by 6 bases and 5 bases, with 7 bases remaining between them. The CDR3 loop spans 12 amino acids. In DNA, the CDR3 is TGTGCCAGCAGTTCTATAACCGGGGAGCTGTTTTTT. This gives the protein CASSSITGELFF.

This clone has just one count. The gene calls are TRBV24-1 and TRBJ2-3, with 12 bases that match TRBD2. The CDR3 extends over 15 amino acids. The germline V gene has CDR1 KGHDR and CDR2 SFDVKD. V trimming: 7 bases; J trimming: 5 bases; junction bases outside the gene matches: 6. The CDR3 DNA sequence: TGTGCCACCAGCCGGACTAGCGGGGCGGGAGATACGCAGTATTTT. It encodes CATSRTSGAGDTQYF.

This rearrangement joins TRBV29-1 to TRBJ2-7; TRBD1 aligns across 8 bases. Germline V gives CDR1 SQVTM, CDR2 ANQGSEA. The CDR3 has 13 residues. With 1 base clipped from V and 6 bases from J, the junction kept 5 bases outside the gene matches. The CDR3 protein is CSVEGQGRSEQYF. CDR3 nucleotide sequence: TGCAGCGTTGAAGGACAGGGGAGGAGCGAGCAGTACTTC.

V is TRBV7-6 and J is TRBJ2-7; 11 bases agree with TRBD1. The V gene's germline CDR1 is SGHVS and CDR2 FNYEAQ. The CDR3 contains 18 residues. The ends lost 5 bases at V and 2 bases at J; junction bases unmatched: 14. CDR3: CASSPAGVWDRGAYEQYF. For the CDR3, the DNA is TGTGCCAGCAGCCCAGCGGGGGTATGGGACAGGGGGGCCTACGAGCAGTACTTC.

The chain couples TRBV25-1 to TRBJ2-3; no reliable D call. This CDR3 region has 14 residues. Germline CDR1 MGHDK, CDR2 SYGVNS. V was clipped by 1 base and J by 6 bases, with 11 bases between them. Here the CDR3 reads CASSEFWAGDTQYF. The CDR3 nucleotides read TGTGCCAGCAGTGAATTCTGGGCAGGCGATACGCAGTATTTT. The complete variable domain, with remaining parts taken from reference TRBV25-1 and TRBJ2-3, reads EADIYQTPRYLVIGTGKKITLECSQTMGHDKMYWYQQDPGMELHLIHYSYGVNSTEKGDLSSESTVSRIRTEHFPLTLESARPSHTSQYLCASSEFWAGDTQYFGPGTRLTVL.

As DNA, the CDR3 is TGTGCCAGCAGCCCGGGACAGGGGGCGTTGGGAGAGACCCAGTACTTC. Protein product: CASSPGQGALGETQYF. V usage is TRBV7-9 and J usage is TRBJ2-5; 12 nucleotides agree with TRBD1. Germline loops: CDR1 SEHNR, CDR2 FQNEAQ (reference sequence). The V gene end was trimmed by 5 bases and the J gene end by 4 bases; junction bases not matched to a gene: 8. The CDR3 length is 16 residues.

The chain employs TRBV19 and TRBJ2-3; TRBD2 matches at 7 bases. This CDR3 has 14 residues. Trimming cost V 4 bases and J 2 bases; bases outside gene matches: 3. The germline gives CDR1 LNHDA, CDR2 SQIVND (reference sequence). CDR3 nucleotides: TGTGCCAGTAGTAGCGGGAGCGTCACAGATACGCAGTATTTT. Translating gives CASSSGSVTDTQYF.